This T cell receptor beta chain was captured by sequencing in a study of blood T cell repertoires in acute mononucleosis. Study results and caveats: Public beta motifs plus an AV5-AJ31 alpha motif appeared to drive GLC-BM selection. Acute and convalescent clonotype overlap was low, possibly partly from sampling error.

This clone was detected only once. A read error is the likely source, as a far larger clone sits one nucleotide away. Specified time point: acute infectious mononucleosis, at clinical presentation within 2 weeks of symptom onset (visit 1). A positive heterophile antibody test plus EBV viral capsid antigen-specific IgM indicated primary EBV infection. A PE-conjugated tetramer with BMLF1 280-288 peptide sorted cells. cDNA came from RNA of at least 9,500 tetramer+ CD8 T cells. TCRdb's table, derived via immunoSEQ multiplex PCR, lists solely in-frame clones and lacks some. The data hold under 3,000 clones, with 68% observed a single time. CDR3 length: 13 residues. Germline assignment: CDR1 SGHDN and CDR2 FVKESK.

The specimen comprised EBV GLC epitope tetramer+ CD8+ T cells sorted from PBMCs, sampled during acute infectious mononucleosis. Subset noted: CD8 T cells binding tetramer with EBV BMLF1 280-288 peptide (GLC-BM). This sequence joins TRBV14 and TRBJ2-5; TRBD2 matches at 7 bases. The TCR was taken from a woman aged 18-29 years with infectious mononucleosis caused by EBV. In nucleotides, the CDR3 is TGTGCCAGCACCCAATCGCCGGGGGGTACCCAGTACTTC. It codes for CASTQSPGGTQYF.